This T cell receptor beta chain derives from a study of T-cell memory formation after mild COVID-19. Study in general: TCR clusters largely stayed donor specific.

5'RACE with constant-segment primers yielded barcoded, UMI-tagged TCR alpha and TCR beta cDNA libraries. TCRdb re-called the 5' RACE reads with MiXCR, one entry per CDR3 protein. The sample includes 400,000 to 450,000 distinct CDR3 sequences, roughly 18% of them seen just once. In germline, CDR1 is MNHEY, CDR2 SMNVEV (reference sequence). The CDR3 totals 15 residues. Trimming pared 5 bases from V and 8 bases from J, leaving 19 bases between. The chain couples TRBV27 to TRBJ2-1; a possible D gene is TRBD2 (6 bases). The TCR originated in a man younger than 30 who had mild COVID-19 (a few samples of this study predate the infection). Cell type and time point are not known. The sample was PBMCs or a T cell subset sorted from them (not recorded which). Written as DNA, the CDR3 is TGTGCCAGCAGTACACCCGCGCGGGGAGCGGATGAGCAGTTCTTC. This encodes CASSTPARGADEQFF.